Listed below are T cell receptor beta chains from one sample, sequenced in a study of T cells after yellow fever vaccination. TCRdb itself ran the 5' RACE reads through MiXCR, one entry per CDR3 protein. In the table there are about 170,000 distinct CDR3 sequences, approximately 9.9% of which are singletons. This specimen consisted of CD8+ T cells sorted from PBMCs, obtained 15 days after the yellow fever booster vaccination. These receptors were taken from a young man who received the YFV17D yellow fever vaccine. Each CDR3 is given with its conserved first and last residue. The D gene is left open where the match is weak. Size values are once, few and many counts, or a class for expanded clones, and some rows have none.

clone_size d_call j_call v_call cdr3_nt cdr3_aa
many . TRBJ2-4 TRBV12-3/TRBV12-4 TGTGCCAGCAGCCCTAACAGGGTGGCCCCCCAGTACTTC CASSPNRVAPQYF
. TRBD2 TRBJ2-3 TRBV4-1 TGCGCCAGCAGCCAAGGAACTAGCGGGGGGATCTCAGATACGCAGTATTTT CASSQGTSGGISDTQYF
many . TRBJ2-2 TRBV6-1 TGTGCCAGCAGTTTCCCGGGGGCAGATTATAACACCGGGGAGCTGTTTTTT CASSFPGADYNTGELFF
few . TRBJ2-3 TRBV14 TGTGCCAGCAGCCGAGGGTTGAGCACAGATACGCAGTATTTT CASSRGLSTDTQYF
few . TRBJ2-5 TRBV29-1 TGCAGCGTTGGACTGGACCAAGAGACCCAGTACTTC CSVGLDQETQYF
few . TRBJ2-1 TRBV2 TGTGCCAGCGGTGGGGGGGCCGGAGGACCAAATGAGCAGTTCTTC CASGGGAGGPNEQFF
. . TRBJ1-1 TRBV9 TGTGCCAGCAGCGTAGGGAGAGGAACTGAAGCTTTCTTT CASSVGRGTEAFF
. TRBD1 TRBJ1-4 TRBV18 TGTGCCAGCTCACCCGGACAGGATGGCGAAAAACTGTTTTTT CASSPGQDGEKLFF
. TRBD1 TRBJ1-5 TRBV4-1 TGCGCCAGCAGCCAGCCCACAGGGGGGGCACAGCCCCAGCATTTT CASSQPTGGAQPQHF
many TRBD2 TRBJ2-3 TRBV4-1 TGCGCCAGCAGCCGGACTAGCGGGGATACAGATACGCAGTATTTT CASSRTSGDTDTQYF
. . TRBJ1-1 TRBV7-9 TGTGCCAGCAGCTTAGACTTGGGACAGAACACTGAAGCTTTCTTT CASSLDLGQNTEAFF
. TRBD2 TRBJ2-5 TRBV4-3 TGCGCCAGCAGCCAAGATTTACTAGCGGGAGAGACCCAGTACTTC CASSQDLLAGETQYF
few . TRBJ2-3 TRBV9 TGTGCCAGCAGCGTAGGACAGTTCACAGATACGCAGTATTTT CASSVGQFTDTQYF
few . TRBJ2-4 TRBV20-1 TGCAGTGCTAGAGAAGGGGCAAATGAAGCCAAAAACATTCAGTACTTC CSAREGANEAKNIQYF
. TRBD2 TRBJ2-1 TRBV4-1 TGCGCCAGCAGCCTTCGAGCGGGGCGGAGCTCCTACAATGAGCAGTTCTTC CASSLRAGRSSYNEQFF
. . TRBJ1-1 TRBV6-2/TRBV6-3 TGTGCCAGCAGTGGATGGGGCCGGGACACTGAAGCTTTCTTT CASSGWGRDTEAFF
. . TRBJ2-3 TRBV6-5 TGTGCCAGCAGTTACCCCCCGCGGTATTTT CASSYPPRYF